One TCR beta chain is described in this entry. The entry originates in a study of blood T cell repertoires in COVID-19. Study details: From T cells, B-cell-depleted T cells, or PBMCs came the material, which was cDNA or gDNA.

Germline CDR1 and CDR2: SGHDT and YYEEEE. The CDR3 runs 11 residues. The V end lost 4 bases, the J end lost 4 bases, and 2 bases lay between the germline ends. Data came from immunoSEQ multiplex PCR; TCRdb stores just in-frame clones and leaves some out. This table holds about 530,000 clones, roughly nine tenths found once. The specimen sequenced was peripheral blood. This TCR derives from a woman between 50 and 59 years old with COVID-19, enrolled during active disease. The chain carries TRBV5-6 and TRBJ1-4; D is uncertain. CDR3 sequence: CASSLNEKLFF. In nucleotides, the CDR3 is TGTGCCAGCAGCCTTAATGAAAAACTGTTTTTT.